Presented here are 4 T cell receptor beta chains from one specimen sequenced in a study of identifying expanded T cells in peripheral blood. The table came from immunoSEQ multiplex PCR; TCRdb's copy has only in-frame clones and leaves some out. Among 100,000 to 150,000 clones listed, around nine tenths were seen once. Material for sequencing was blood. Every receptor here comes from a person aged 18-70 years in good health.

The chain recombines TRBV5-1 with TRBJ2-2; 8 nucleotides match TRBD1. This CDR3 has 15 residues. Germline V gives CDR1 SGHRS, CDR2 YFSETQ. With 4 bases clipped from V and 5 bases from J, the junction kept 7 bases outside the gene matches. The CDR3 sequence: CASSTGQGRTGELFF. CDR3 nucleotide sequence: TGCGCCAGCAGCACAGGACAGGGAAGGACCGGGGAGCTGTTTTTT.

The chain has TRBV28 and TRBJ1-5, with TRBD1 matching over 10 bases. This CDR3 is built from 15 residues. The trim removed 5 bases at V and 6 bases at J, leaving 7 bases unmatched. CDR1 and CDR2 from the germline V gene are MDHEN and SYDVKM. CDR3 in amino acids: CASSDPTGGFQPQHF. The CDR3 coding sequence is TGTGCCAGCAGTGACCCGACAGGGGGCTTTCAGCCCCAGCATTTT. The full variable domain, in which reference TRBV28 and TRBJ1-5 provide the parts outside the CDR3, is DVKVTQSSRYLVKRTGEKVFLECVQDMDHENMFWYRQDPGLGLRLIYFSYDVKMKEKGDIPEGYSVSREKKERFSLILESASTNQTSMYLCASSDPTGGFQPQHFGDGTRLSIL.

J is TRBJ1-1 and V is TRBV7-3; D is unresolved. V was pared by 1 base and J by 5 bases, with 8 bases between. Germline lookup yields CDR1 SGHTA and CDR2 FQGTGA. This CDR3 has 13 amino acids. Here the CDR3 reads CASSLRMTTEAFF. In DNA, the CDR3 is TGTGCCAGCAGCTTAAGGATGACGACTGAAGCTTTCTTT.

This clone was counted only a few times. The chain is built from TRBV5-5 and TRBJ2-7; no definite D call. Germline V gives CDR1 SGHKS, CDR2 YYEKEE (reference sequence). Deletions cut 2 bases from V and 4 bases from J, with 13 bases between. This CDR3 is built from 14 residues. The CDR3 region has the DNA TGTGCCAGCAGCTTCGCTCAAGGGAAATACGAGCAGTACTTC. Its translation is CASSFAQGKYEQYF.